The sequence of this T cell receptor beta chain was determined in a study of blood T cell repertoires in COVID-19. Study information: There were acute and convalescent COVID-19 samples, and they came from the United States, Italy and Spain.

The Seattle site enrolled patients during active infection and followed them longitudinally. The table came from immunoSEQ multiplex PCR; TCRdb's copy has only in-frame clones and leaves some out. There are more than 250,000 clones in the sample; 75% to 90% occur only once, and about 6% lies in the top ten. CDR3 length equals 14 residues. Sequenced input: peripheral blood. The receptor comes from a woman in her forties or fifties with COVID-19, enrolled during active disease. The rearrangement uses TRBV21-1 and TRBJ2-7; the table assigns TRBD2, which was not confirmed against the DNA. TRBV21-1 represents a pseudogene. The DNA of the CDR3 is TGTGCCAGCACCAGGGGAGGGACAACCTACGAGCAGTACTTC. It yields the protein CASTRGGTTYEQYF.